This T cell receptor beta chain was obtained from a study of blood T cells in healthy people across ages. This CDR3 contains 14 residues. Germline CDR1 is SGDLS and CDR2 is YYNGEE. Trimming cost V 0 bases and J 6 bases, with 9 bases left between them. Then a second PCR, running roughly 7 to 11 cycles, was carried out with a sample-barcoded 5' primer and a J-beta primer mix. One entry per CDR3 protein, called by TCRdb with MiXCR from the 5' RACE reads. The profile covers approximately 900,000 distinct CDR3 sequences, with approximately 32% appearing a single time and 10% taken by the ten largest. This clonotype has just a few counts. These same records also appear under a second study, on T cells of mothers and their children.

The clonotype originates from a middle-aged woman in good health. Sequencing used blood. The chain is built from TRBV9 and TRBJ1-4, with D tentatively TRBD1 (6 bases). CDR3 loop: CASSVGGGHEKLFF. CDR3 coding DNA: TGTGCCAGCAGCGTAGGAGGGGGGCATGAAAAACTGTTTTTT.